This TCR beta chain derives from a study of blood T cell repertoires in COVID-19. Study at large: Sources were T cells, B-cell-depleted T cells, or PBMCs; the material itself was cDNA or gDNA.

In the original workflow: For nucleated cells, counts were estimated from reference gene primer amplification. Generated by immunoSEQ multiplex PCR, the TCRdb table keeps only in-frame clones and is missing some. V, J and clone size were drawn from that table, and D and trimming were deduced from the DNA. The table includes 260,000 or so clones, around four fifths detected once. The CDR3 consists of 15 residues. V gave up 3 bases and J gave up 0 bases; unmatched junction bases: 7. Per germline, CDR1 GTSNPN and CDR2 SVGIG (reference sequence). The sequencing input was peripheral blood. The clonotype comes from an elderly man with acute or convalescent COVID-19. The genes are TRBV30 and TRBJ1-1; TRBD1 matches at 7 bases. The CDR3 region is CAWRSGGLMNTEAFF. In DNA form, the CDR3 reads TGTGCCTGGAGATCAGGGGGTCTCATGAACACTGAAGCTTTCTTT.